Shown below are 20 T cell receptor beta chains from a single sample sequenced in a study of response to subunit inactivated influenza vaccine. TCRdb re-analysed the RT-PCR reads in MiXCR, keeping a single row per CDR3 protein. The sample has about 650,000 distinct CDR3 sequences, about 15% seen once. The specimen was PBMCs from blood, collected around 14 days before vaccination. The receptors originated from a man aged 45 to 65 who received an inactivated influenza vaccine.

This clonotype was detected only a few times. This chain joins TRBV12-3 or TRBV12-4 and TRBJ2-1; D unresolved. CDR3 length: 14 residues. V lost 4 bases, J lost 2 bases, and 9 bases lay in between. As DNA, the CDR3 is TGTGCCAGCAGTTCCGGCGAAGCCTACAATGAGCAGTTCTTC. Translated, it gives CASSSGEAYNEQFF.

The chain joins TRBV6-5 to TRBJ1-2; weak D call: TRBD1 (5 bases). This CDR3 has 14 residues. V was trimmed by 5 bases and J by 2 bases, leaving 12 bases between them. CDR1 is MNHEY and CDR2 is SVGAGI in the germline V gene. The CDR3 DNA reads TGTGCCAGCAGTCACGACAGAGCCAACTATGGCTACACCTTC. Protein sequence: CASSHDRANYGYTF.

The rearrangement joins TRBV28 to TRBJ2-7; a weak D match, TRBD2 (6 bases). Trimming shortened V by 8 bases and J by 1 base, and 18 bases separated the two germline ends. Per germline, CDR1 MDHEN and CDR2 SYDVKM. The CDR3 covers 15 residues. CDR3: CASSKGLAYSYEQYF. The CDR3 bases are TGTGCCAGCTCAAAGGGTCTAGCGTATTCCTACGAGCAGTACTTC.

The genes are TRBV3-1 and TRBJ2-7, with D possibly matching TRBD2 (7 bases). The CDR3 consists of 15 residues. V was shortened by 1 base and J by 3 bases, with 13 bases between the two germline ends. The germline gives CDR1 LGHDT, CDR2 YNNKEL (reference sequence). CDR3 coding DNA: TGTGCCAGCAGCCAAGGCACAGGGAGGGGCTACGAGCAGTACTTC. Its protein product is CASSQGTGRGYEQYF.

This clonotype turned up a few times. The rearrangement uses TRBV7-9 and TRBJ1-1, with a possible D match to TRBD1 (6 bases). CDR1 is SEHNR and CDR2 is FQNEAQ in the germline V gene (reference sequence). The V gene lost 0 bases and the J gene lost 0 bases, with 11 bases spanning the gap. CDR3 length: 16 residues. This CDR3 is CASSLAGGPMNTEAFF. The DNA for the CDR3 is TGTGCCAGCAGCTTAGCAGGGGGTCCCATGAACACTGAAGCTTTCTTT.

This clonotype was picked up a small number of times. CDR3 sequence reads: CSAIQLAGILNEQFF. The CDR3 DNA sequence: TGCAGTGCCATACAACTAGCGGGAATTCTCAATGAGCAGTTCTTC. The chain carries TRBV20-1 and TRBJ2-1; 10 bases agree with TRBD2. CDR3 length: 15 amino acids. Germline loops: CDR1 DFQATT, CDR2 SNEGSKA (reference sequence). Losses at the gene ends were 6 bases for V and 6 bases for J; bases not matched to a gene: 11.

This chain joins TRBV28 and TRBJ2-7; D might be TRBD1 (8 bases). The CDR3 is made up of 16 amino acids. Trimming took 1 base from V and 4 from J, leaving 17 bases between them. The germline CDR1 and CDR2 sequences are MDHEN and SYDVKM. The CDR3 sequence: CASSLLGGQGGYEQYF. DNA of the CDR3: TGTGCCAGCAGTTTATTGGGAGGACAGGGAGGGTACGAGCAGTACTTC.

This clonotype was seen at least ten times. This chain connects TRBV5-1 to TRBJ2-2; 10 bases match TRBD1. J was trimmed by 3 bases and V by 4 bases; bases with no gene match: 3. This CDR3 region has 15 residues. The V gene's germline CDR1 is SGHRS and CDR2 YFSETQ. The CDR3 sequence is CASSRQGADTGELFF. The CDR3 DNA sequence: TGCGCCAGCAGCCGACAGGGGGCGGACACCGGGGAGCTGTTTTTT.

In this sample, this clonotype turned up many times. CDR3 DNA: TGTGCCAGCAGCCCTATCTTGGGGGTCGACATGTTTTCTGGAAACACCATATATTTT. Its protein is CASSPILGVDMFSGNTIYF. The V and J genes are TRBV9 and TRBJ1-3; TRBD1 might be the D (5 bases). V was trimmed by 4 bases and J by 1 base, leaving 24 bases between them. From germline, CDR1 is SGDLS and CDR2 YYNGEE. CDR3 size: 19 residues.

CDR3 amino acids: CASSERGGTSYEQYF. CDR3 coding DNA: TGTGCCAGCAGTGAACGGGGGGGGACCTCCTACGAGCAGTACTTC. The chain combines TRBV2 with TRBJ2-7, with TRBD2 matching over 8 bases. The CDR3 spans 15 residues. Trimming cost V 2 bases and J 0 bases; bases outside gene matches: 3. The germline CDR1 and CDR2 sequences are SNHLY and FYNNEI.

The gene calls are TRBV3-1 and TRBJ2-2; 12 positions agree with TRBD1. J was trimmed by 8 bases and V by 3 bases; bases with no gene match: 7. Germline assignment: CDR1 LGHDT and CDR2 YNNKEL (reference sequence). The CDR3 covers 16 residues. In DNA, the CDR3 is TGTGCCAGCAGCCAGGTGGGACAGGGGGCTTCGGGGGAGCTGTTTTTT. It yields the protein CASSQVGQGASGELFF.

The chain joins TRBV20-1 to TRBJ2-4; 12 positions match TRBD2. Germline CDR1 is DFQATT and CDR2 is SNEGSKA (reference sequence). This CDR3 has 16 amino acids. V lost 0 bases, J lost 12 bases, and 12 bases stayed unmatched. This CDR3 reads CSARDQNRRTSGDQYF. The CDR3 DNA follows: TGCAGTGCTAGAGATCAGAATAGAAGGACTAGCGGGGATCAGTACTTC.

This clonotype has a handful of counts. V is TRBV15 and J is TRBJ2-7; TRBD2 aligns across 7 bases. Trimming took 1 base from V and 6 from J; bases not matched to a gene: 6. The germline V gene encodes CDR1 LNHNV and CDR2 YYDKDF (reference sequence). There are 14 residues in the CDR3. The CDR3 sequence is CATSRVGGLGEQYF. The DNA of the CDR3 is TGTGCCACCAGCAGAGTCGGGGGGTTGGGCGAGCAGTACTTC.

The V call is TRBV5-1, the J call TRBJ2-3; D is uncertain. Germline CDR1 reads SGHRS; CDR2 reads YFSETQ. Trimming stripped 4 bases from V and 0 bases from J, with 15 bases between. There are 16 residues in the CDR3. The DNA of the CDR3 is TGCGCCAGCAGCCTAGGTGACTGGCGAAGCACAGATACGCAGTATTTT. Protein sequence: CASSLGDWRSTDTQYF. Together with reference TRBV5-1 and TRBJ2-3, the CDR3 gives the full variable domain: KAGVTQTPRYLIKTRGQQVTLSCSPISGHRSVSWYQQTPGQGLQFLFEYFSETQRNKGNFPGRFSGRQFSNSRSEMNVSTLELGDSALYLCASSLGDWRSTDTQYFGPGTRLTVL.

Remarks on this clonotype: One end of the junction fails to match germline, which may point to a read error. J is TRBJ1-3 and V is TRBV6-5; D might be TRBD1 (6 bases). This CDR3 has 16 amino acids. Germline CDR1 reads MNHEY; CDR2 reads SVGAGI. The CDR3 DNA reads as TGTGCCAGCAGTTTCTATATCTCAGGGGCTGGAAACGCCATATATTTT. Its protein is CASSFYISGAGNAIYF.

This clonotype was observed a few times. The rearrangement joins TRBV5-1 to TRBJ2-6; D not certain. The CDR3 is made up of 15 amino acids. CDR1 SGHRS and CDR2 YFSETQ come from the germline V gene. With 2 bases removed from V and 0 bases from J, the gap between germline ends came to 6 bases. The CDR3 spells CASSFLTSGANVLTF. Written as DNA, the CDR3 is TGCGCCAGCAGCTTTCTTACCTCTGGGGCCAACGTCCTGACTTTC.

V gene TRBV20-1 combines with J gene TRBJ2-3; TRBD2 matches 14 bases. Germline trimming cut 6 bases from V and 5 bases from J; bases unmatched to any gene: 10. CDR1 and CDR2 from the germline V gene are DFQATT and SNEGSKA (reference sequence). The CDR3 length is 16 residues. The CDR3 bases are TGCAGTGCCCCCGGACTAGCGGGAGGAGTGAGAGATACGCAGTATTTT. Its translation: CSAPGLAGGVRDTQYF.

This clonotype was recorded a few times. The rearrangement uses TRBV7-2 and TRBJ2-3; TRBD1 matches 7 bases. The germline V gene encodes CDR1 SGHTA and CDR2 FQGNSA. The length of the CDR3 is 15 residues. J lost 1 base, V lost 5 bases, and 6 bases had no gene match. The CDR3 DNA follows: TGTGCCAGCAGCAAGAACGGACAGGGCACAGATACGCAGTATTTT. Translation: CASSKNGQGTDTQYF.

V gene TRBV10-3 combines with J gene TRBJ1-2, with a tentative D call TRBD1 (5 bases). V gave up 7 bases and J gave up 2 bases, with 8 bases separating them. The V gene's germline CDR1 is ENHRY and CDR2 SYGVKD. CDR3 size: 12 residues. The CDR3 coding sequence is TGTGCCATCAACAGGCGAAACTATGGCTACACCTTC. Encoded protein: CAINRRNYGYTF.

This clonotype was counted at least ten times. J is TRBJ2-3 and V is TRBV5-6; D gene ambiguous. V dropped 2 bases and J dropped 2 bases, with 3 bases sitting between them. The V gene's germline CDR1 is SGHDT and CDR2 YYEEEE. There are 12 residues in the CDR3. This CDR3 is CASSLYTDTQYF. CDR3 DNA: TGTGCCAGCAGCTTATACACAGATACGCAGTATTTT.